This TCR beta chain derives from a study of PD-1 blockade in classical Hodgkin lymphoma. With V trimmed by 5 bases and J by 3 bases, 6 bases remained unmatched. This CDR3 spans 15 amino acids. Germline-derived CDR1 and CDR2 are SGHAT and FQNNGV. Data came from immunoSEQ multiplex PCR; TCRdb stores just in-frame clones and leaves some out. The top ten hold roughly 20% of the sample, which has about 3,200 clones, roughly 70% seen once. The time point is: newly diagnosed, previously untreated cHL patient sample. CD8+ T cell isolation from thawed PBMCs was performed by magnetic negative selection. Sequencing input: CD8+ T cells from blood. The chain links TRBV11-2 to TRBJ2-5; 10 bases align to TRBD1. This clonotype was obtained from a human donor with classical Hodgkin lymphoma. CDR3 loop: CASSPRTGGKETQYF. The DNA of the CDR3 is TGTGCCAGCAGCCCCCGGACAGGGGGAAAAGAGACCCAGTACTTC.